This passage covers 8 T cell receptor beta chains from one sample sequenced in a study of control samples from healthy donors and cancer patients (TCRdb year 2020). Library construction relied on the immunoSEQ multiplex PCR assay. Imported from immuneACCESS, the table was reduced by TCRdb to in-frame sequences with V and J called. These copies leave out some clones; in studies compared against another copy, an unresolved V gene accounts for under half, and the cause of the remainder is not known. The sample profile shows 40,000 to 55,000 clones; about three quarters of them were found once. The ten largest account for about 15% of the sample. Sequenced sample: formalin-fixed, paraffin-embedded tissue. The origin of the receptors is a male donor with melanoma.

CDR3 protein: CASSYGAGNYGYTF. DNA of the CDR3: TGTGCCAGCAGTTATGGCGCGGGGAACTATGGCTACACCTTC. The chain carries TRBV28 and TRBJ1-2; D unclear. V was pared by 4 bases and J by 2 bases, with 11 bases between. CDR1 is MDHEN and CDR2 is SYDVKM in the germline V gene. The CDR3 spans 14 residues.

The chain employs TRBV7-9 and TRBJ2-1, with TRBD2 matching over 11 bases. The CDR3 spans 18 residues. Trimming took 6 bases from V and 7 from J; bases not matched to a gene: 17. Looked up from germline, CDR1 is SEHNR and CDR2 is FQNEAQ (reference sequence). CDR3 bases: TGTGCCAGCAGTTCCAACCCCTTAGCGGGAGGGCCTAGGAATGAGCAGTTCTTC. Residues: CASSSNPLAGGPRNEQFF. The full variable domain, with the rest looked up from reference TRBV7-9 and TRBJ2-1, is DTGVSQNPRHKITKRGQNVTFRCDPISEHNRLYWYRQTLGQGPEFLTYFQNEAQLEKSRLLSDRFSAERPKGSFSTLEIQRTEQGDSAMYLCASSSNPLAGGPRNEQFFGPGTRLTVL.

The rearrangement joins TRBV15 to TRBJ2-5; unclear D gene. This CDR3 is 13 amino acids long. Trimming shortened V by 8 bases and J by 10 bases, and 20 bases separated the two germline ends. Germline assignment: CDR1 LNHNV and CDR2 YYDKDF (reference sequence). The CDR3 nucleotides read TGTGCCACCGGAACTGAACCTCTTTATGTCCAGTACTTC. As protein: CATGTEPLYVQYF.

V usage is TRBV10-1 and J usage is TRBJ1-1; D unclear. Trimming took off 2 bases at V and 0 bases at J, with 10 bases between the two ends. In germline, CDR1 is WNHNN, CDR2 SYGVQD (reference sequence). This CDR3 is built from 15 residues. CDR3 protein: CASSERLGMNTEAFF. The CDR3, as DNA: TGCGCCAGCAGTGAGAGGTTGGGGATGAACACTGAAGCTTTCTTT.

The chain links TRBV15 to TRBJ2-7, with D maybe TRBD2 (6 bases). The V gene's germline CDR1 is LNHNV and CDR2 YYDKDF (reference sequence). The CDR3 has 12 amino acids. Trimming shortened V by 1 base and J by 7 bases, and 8 bases separated the two germline ends. The CDR3 region is CATSRAAGEQYF. The CDR3, as DNA: TGTGCCACCAGCAGAGCTGCGGGGGAGCAGTACTTC.

The J gene is TRBJ1-2, the V gene TRBV10-3; no reliable D call. Germline values: CDR1 ENHRY, CDR2 SYGVKD. Between the trimmed V and J ends, which lost 6 bases and 7 bases, there was a span of 15 bases. This CDR3 has 13 amino acids. The CDR3 DNA is TGTGCCATCAGGGGAGTACAAAAGTCTGGCTACACCTTC. It encodes CAIRGVQKSGYTF.

The CDR3 DNA reads TGTGCCAGCAGCTCGAGACCAGACAGCTACAATGAGCAGTTCTTC. Translating gives CASSSRPDSYNEQFF. The rearrangement uses TRBV6-5 and TRBJ2-1; weak D call: TRBD1 (5 bases). This CDR3 is built from 15 residues. Germline V gives CDR1 MNHEY, CDR2 SVGAGI. V was shortened by 6 bases and J by 3 bases, with 15 bases between the two germline ends.

There are a few counts of this clone. The chain carries TRBV10-3 and TRBJ2-3; D is unresolved. V gave up 8 bases and J gave up 9 bases, with 15 bases separating them. The CDR3 sequence is 12 residues long. Per germline, CDR1 ENHRY and CDR2 SYGVKD. CDR3 protein: CAIVGAFGTQYF. CDR3 DNA: TGTGCCATCGTTGGTGCGTTCGGGACGCAGTATTTT.